Shown below are 13 T cell receptor beta chains from a single sample sequenced in a study of T cell repertoires in cytomegalovirus infection. TCRdb itself ran the reads through MiXCR, one entry per CDR3 protein. The profile covers some 800,000 distinct CDR3 sequences, with approximately 32% appearing a single time and roughly an eighth taken by the ten largest. These receptors lack a known antigen. This specimen was cultured CD8+ T cells from PBMCs, taken from culture after CMV antigen stimulation. The source of these receptors is a human donor in good health (CMV status not recorded). Some clones in this sample may be carry-over from other donors' samples.

This clonotype was found many times. In DNA, the CDR3 is TGTGCCAGCAGCTTCCCACTAGCGGGGAACACAGATACGCAGTATTTT. Translated, it gives CASSFPLAGNTDTQYF. The gene calls are TRBV7-2 and TRBJ2-3; TRBD2 agrees at 10 bases. J lost 2 bases, V lost 3 bases, and 5 bases had no gene match. The CDR3 length is 16 residues. The germline CDR1 and CDR2 sequences are SGHTA and FQGNSA.

This clonotype was seen a handful of times. The chain is built from TRBV7-6 and TRBJ2-1; 8 positions match TRBD2. V shed 5 bases and J 4 bases; nucleotides not matched to a gene: 7. The length of the CDR3 is 15 residues. Germline CDR1 is SGHVS and CDR2 is FNYEAQ. The CDR3 sequence: CASSPDGGAYNEQFF. In DNA form, the CDR3 reads TGTGCCAGCAGCCCGGACGGGGGGGCTTACAATGAGCAGTTCTTC.

V gene TRBV7-9 combines with J gene TRBJ2-5; D is unclear. In germline, CDR1 is SEHNR, CDR2 FQNEAQ (reference sequence). The CDR3 loop spans 15 amino acids. V was shortened by 3 bases and J by 4 bases, with 15 bases between the two germline ends. The CDR3 spells CASSFDYKALETQYF. The CDR3 coding sequence is TGTGCCAGCAGCTTCGATTATAAGGCTTTAGAGACCCAGTACTTC.

This chain joins TRBV5-4 and TRBJ1-2, with D possibly matching TRBD1 (6 bases). Germline assignment: CDR1 SGHNT and CDR2 YYREEE (reference sequence). With 0 bases removed from V and 4 bases from J, the gap between germline ends came to 16 bases. The CDR3 totals 16 residues. CDR3 in amino acids: CASSLVLWGAGYGYTF. DNA for the CDR3: TGTGCCAGCAGCTTGGTCCTATGGGGGGCTGGCTATGGCTACACCTTC.

This clonotype was seen just once. A much larger clone lies a single base off, so this may be a read error. This chain joins TRBV7-9 and TRBJ2-2; the D is unclear. V lost 0 bases and J lost 4, with 6 bases in between. This CDR3 comprises 14 residues. CDR1 is SEHNR and CDR2 is FQNEAQ in the germline V gene (reference sequence). In DNA form, the CDR3 reads TGTGCCAGCAGCTTAGCGGACGGCACCGGGGAGCTGTTTTTT. Amino acids: CASSLADGTGELFF.

J is TRBJ1-2 and V is TRBV27; D unclear. The germline V gene encodes CDR1 MNHEY and CDR2 SMNVEV (reference sequence). The CDR3 spans 15 residues. V gave up 4 bases and J gave up 6 bases, with 18 bases separating them. This chain's CDR3 is CASSWRASLKDGYTF. The CDR3 DNA reads TGTGCCAGCAGTTGGCGGGCCTCCCTTAAGGATGGCTACACCTTC.

This clonotype was seen repeatedly, ten times or more. Germline and junction disagree at one end, which may indicate a read error. This rearrangement joins TRBV12-3 or TRBV12-4 to TRBJ1-5; possible D gene TRBD1, 6 bases. The CDR3 runs 15 residues. The CDR3 protein is CASSLGGRGNQPQHF. CDR3 DNA: TGTGCCAGCAGCTTAGGGGGTAGGGGCAATCAGCCCCAGCATTTT.

The chain couples TRBV27 to TRBJ2-3; D uncertain. Trimming left V 6 bases short and J 1 base short, with 14 bases between. In germline, CDR1 is MNHEY, CDR2 SMNVEV (reference sequence). The CDR3 extends over 15 amino acids. CDR3 amino acids: CASSNRALGTDTQYF. The DNA of the CDR3 is TGTGCCAGCAGCAACAGAGCTCTTGGCACAGATACGCAGTATTTT.

This clonotype showed up just once. The rearrangement joins TRBV29-1 to TRBJ1-1; D is undetermined. This CDR3 has 14 residues. V lost 2 bases to trimming and J lost 1 base, with 11 bases between them. The germline CDR1 and CDR2 sequences are SQVTM and ANQGSEA. The CDR3: CSVETIETNTEAFF. CDR3 sequence (DNA): TGCAGCGTTGAAACGATAGAGACGAACACTGAAGCTTTCTTT.

The gene calls are TRBV29-1 and TRBJ2-2; 10 bases agree with TRBD1. The J segment lost 6 bases and the V segment lost 4 bases, leaving 8 bases of the junction unmatched. The CDR3 spans 15 residues. The germline CDR1 and CDR2 sequences are SQVTM and ANQGSEA. CDR3 sequence: CSVVGDRGRAGELFF. The CDR3 coding sequence is TGCAGCGTTGTCGGGGACAGGGGTCGGGCCGGGGAGCTGTTTTTT.

This chain connects TRBV7-6 to TRBJ2-1; unclear D gene. Trimming removed 3 bases at V and 3 bases at J, with 12 bases between. Per the germline V gene, CDR1 is SGHVS and CDR2 is FNYEAQ. This CDR3 has 15 residues. The CDR3 sequence: CASSLGRAFYNEQFF. The CDR3 DNA follows: TGTGCCAGCAGCTTGGGTCGGGCCTTCTACAATGAGCAGTTCTTC.

This clonotype was picked up a small number of times. The J gene is TRBJ2-2, the V gene TRBV10-3; either TRBD1 or TRBD2 may supply D (5 bases each). The CDR3 is 13 amino acids. Germline V gene sequence: CDR1 ENHRY, CDR2 SYGVKD. Trimming took off 8 bases at V and 6 bases at J, with 13 bases between the two ends. The CDR3 sequence is CAIPGPLAGELFF. CDR3 nucleotide sequence: TGTGCCATCCCGGGACCCCTTGCCGGGGAGCTGTTTTTT.

The chain carries TRBV27 and TRBJ1-1; a possible D gene is TRBD1 (5 bases). The V end was cut by 5 bases, the J end by 2 bases, with 15 bases between. The CDR3 has 15 amino acids. CDR1 MNHEY and CDR2 SMNVEV come from the germline V gene (reference sequence). CDR3 nucleotide sequence: TGTGCCAGCAGTCCTATCACGGGGCCAAACACTGAAGCTTTCTTT. Translated: CASSPITGPNTEAFF.